The 6 T cell receptor beta chains given below trace back to one sample, sequenced in a study of blood T cell repertoires in COVID-19. Produced via immunoSEQ multiplex PCR; TCRdb's table is partial and in-frame only. The repertoire has hundreds of thousands of clones, around 87% of them found once; the top ten carry more than 2%. The material sequenced was peripheral blood. The receptors come from a young man with active or convalescent COVID-19.

The rearrangement joins TRBV27 to TRBJ1-2, with a possible D match to TRBD1 (6 bases). CDR1 is MNHEY and CDR2 is SMNVEV in the germline V gene (reference sequence). This CDR3 contains 16 residues. The V end lost 4 bases, the J end lost 0 bases, and 15 bases lay between the germline ends. The CDR3 reads CASSSQQDSANYGYTF. The CDR3, as DNA: TGTGCCAGCAGTTCCCAACAGGACAGCGCTAACTATGGCTACACCTTC.

The J gene is TRBJ2-5, the V gene TRBV12-3 or TRBV12-4; TRBD2 might be the D (5 bases). The CDR3 sequence is 13 residues long. Trimming shortened V by 3 bases and J by 3 bases, and 8 bases separated the two germline ends. Written as DNA, the CDR3 is TGTGCCAGCAGTTTTCAGAGGGAAGAGACCCAGTACTTC. It yields the protein CASSFQREETQYF.

This chain links TRBV15 with TRBJ1-5; D uncertain. CDR3 length: 16 amino acids. The V gene lost 1 base and the J gene lost 3 bases, with 13 bases spanning the gap. Germline V lookup: CDR1 LNHNV, CDR2 YYDKDF (reference sequence). The CDR3 reads CATSRGVRGDNQPQHF. For the CDR3, the DNA is TGTGCCACCAGCAGAGGGGTCCGGGGTGACAATCAGCCCCAGCATTTT.

This chain links TRBV6-5 with TRBJ2-3; D is perhaps TRBD2 (5 bases). There are 14 residues in the CDR3. V lost 5 bases to trimming and J lost 0 bases, with 9 bases between them. Germline CDR1 reads MNHEY; CDR2 reads SVGAGI. The CDR3 here is CASSQRISTDTQYF. The CDR3 DNA sequence: TGTGCCAGCAGTCAGCGGATTAGCACAGATACGCAGTATTTT.

The chain uses TRBV12-3 or TRBV12-4 and TRBJ2-7; the match to TRBD1 covers 7 bases. V gave up 6 bases and J gave up 2 bases; unmatched junction bases: 4. There are 13 residues in the CDR3. The CDR3 DNA reads as TGTGCCAGCAGACACGGGACAGCCTACGAGCAGTACTTC. The encoded protein is CASRHGTAYEQYF.

The chain couples TRBV28 to TRBJ1-6; no firm D call. Germline lookup yields CDR1 MDHEN and CDR2 SYDVKM. V lost 8 bases, J lost 0 bases, and 8 bases lay in between. This CDR3 has 14 amino acids. The CDR3 protein is CASWPSSYNSPLHF. Here the CDR3 DNA reads TGTGCCAGCTGGCCAAGCTCCTATAATTCACCCCTCCACTTT.